This TCR beta chain was observed in a study of shared clonotypes between healthy human individuals. Donors, healthy HIV-negative adults, lacked recent acute infections or vaccinations. Every donor was a Caucasian adult from Nashville, Tennessee. Germline V gene lookup returns CDR1 SGHRS and CDR2 YFSETQ. V trimming: 2 bases; J trimming: 2 bases; junction bases outside the gene matches: 5. The CDR3 covers 16 residues. Every unsorted PBMC PCR replicate was loaded with 250 to 300 ng DNA, approximately 30,000 T cell genomes. The assay was immunoSEQ multiplex PCR, and TCRdb's table has in-frame clones only and misses some. The sample shows about 490,000 clones, around 73% of them seen only once. This clone was seen a few times.

Sequenced sample: PBMCs. This sequence was found in a woman in her 40s in good health. Some clones in this sample may be carry-over from other donors' samples. The chain is built from TRBV5-1 and TRBJ2-5, with TRBD2 identical over 11 bases. The CDR3 loop reads CASSLGLAGLQETQYF. CDR3 in DNA: TGCGCCAGCAGCTTAGGACTAGCGGGCCTGCAAGAGACCCAGTACTTC.